These 12 T cell receptor beta chains originate from one sample sequenced in a study of blood T cell repertoires in COVID-19. Libraries were prepared by immunoSEQ multiplex PCR; TCRdb keeps only in-frame clonotypes and omits some of them. This repertoire shows 70,000 to 95,000 clones, under 90% found once; its top ten account for approximately 1.5%. The sequencing input was peripheral blood. The origin of the receptors is a human donor with active COVID-19. The donor label of this sample is uncertain.

V and J are TRBV18 and TRBJ2-3, with 7 bases aligning to TRBD2. V lost 2 bases and J lost 0; bases outside the gene matches: 2. CDR1 is KGHSH and CDR2 is LQKENI in the germline V gene. The CDR3 sequence is 15 residues long. The CDR3 DNA is TGTGCCAGCTCACCATTGGGGGGGAGCACAGATACGCAGTATTTT. Protein product: CASSPLGGSTDTQYF.

V is TRBV4-1 and J is TRBJ2-1; a possible D gene is TRBD2 (6 bases). This CDR3 is built from 15 residues. V was clipped by 0 bases and J by 6 bases, with 12 bases between them. From germline, CDR1 is MGHRA and CDR2 YSYEKL. CDR3 DNA sequence: TGCGCCAGCAGCCAAGATGGGCGCGGGGTCAATGAGCAGTTCTTC. Encoded protein: CASSQDGRGVNEQFF.

Worth noting for this clone: This specimen includes other DNA sequences encoding the same CDR3. The chain carries TRBV12-3 or TRBV12-4 and TRBJ1-2, with 9 bases lining up with TRBD1. The CDR3 contains 13 residues. With 5 bases clipped from V and 5 bases from J, the junction kept 3 bases outside the gene matches. CDR3 nucleotide sequence: TGTGCCAGCAGTAGAGGACAGGGGTATGGCTACACCTTC. Translated: CASSRGQGYGYTF.

This clone was seen only a few times. This chain connects TRBV7-8 to TRBJ1-5; 8 bases align to TRBD1. With 5 bases clipped from V and 1 base from J, the junction kept 7 bases outside the gene matches. Germline values: CDR1 SGHVS, CDR2 FQNEAQ. The CDR3 has 16 amino acids. The CDR3 here is CASSVQGGGSNQPQHF. CDR3 in DNA: TGTGCCAGCAGCGTACAGGGGGGTGGGAGCAATCAGCCCCAGCATTTT.

V usage is TRBV12-5 and J usage is TRBJ2-5; D is uncertain. Trimming removed 6 bases from V and 2 bases from J, with 22 bases in between. Germline loops: CDR1 LGHNT, CDR2 FRNRAP. This CDR3 has 17 residues. CDR3 sequence reads: CASGRPWRRDDQETQYF. In DNA, the CDR3 is TGTGCTAGTGGAAGACCCTGGAGACGAGACGATCAAGAGACCCAGTACTTC.

This chain links TRBV30 with TRBJ2-1, with D tentatively TRBD1 (6 bases). Germline V gene data show CDR1 as GTSNPN and CDR2 as SVGIG (reference sequence). This CDR3 comprises 13 residues. Trimming removed 3 bases at V and 7 bases at J, with 13 bases between. DNA of the CDR3: TGTGCCTGGAGAAGGGGGAGTTTGAATGAGCAGTTCTTC. This codes for CAWRRGSLNEQFF.

This CDR3 reads CASSLYYRGKNTEAFF. DNA for the CDR3: TGCGCCAGCAGCCTATATTACAGGGGTAAGAACACTGAAGCTTTCTTT. The V gene is TRBV5-1, the J gene TRBJ1-1; the match to TRBD1 covers 7 bases. The CDR3 length is 16 residues. The V and J ends lost 4 bases and 1 base, in that order; junction bases with no gene match: 10. In germline, CDR1 is SGHRS, CDR2 YFSETQ.

The genes are TRBV2 and TRBJ1-3, with a tentative D call TRBD1 (6 bases). V lost 2 bases, J lost 3 bases, and 14 bases lay in between. The CDR3 covers 16 residues. The germline CDR1 and CDR2 sequences are SNHLY and FYNNEI. Here the CDR3 reads CASSEWGPGFGNTIYF. In nucleotides, the CDR3 is TGTGCCAGCAGTGAATGGGGGCCCGGCTTTGGAAACACCATATATTTT. The variable domain in full, with the rest retrieved from reference TRBV2 and TRBJ1-3, is EPEVTQTPSHQVTQMGQEVILRCVPISNHLYFYWYRQILGQKVEFLVSFYNNEISEKSEIFDDQFSVERPDGSNFTLKIRSTKLEDSAMYFCASSEWGPGFGNTIYFGEGSWLTVV.

This clone was seen a few times. This chain connects TRBV7-2 to TRBJ1-6; 7 positions agree with TRBD1. V dropped 0 bases and J dropped 7; count of bases not matched to a gene: 6. Per germline, CDR1 SGHTA and CDR2 FQGNSA. This CDR3 has 16 residues. The CDR3 reads CASSLARGMDNSPLHF. In nucleotides, the CDR3 is TGTGCCAGCAGCTTAGCCAGGGGGATGGACAATTCACCCCTCCACTTT.

The genes are TRBV4-2 and TRBJ2-7; D is uncertain. The CDR3 has 12 amino acids. From germline, CDR1 is LGHNA and CDR2 YNFKEQ. The V gene lost 0 bases and the J gene lost 4 bases, with 4 bases spanning the gap. CDR3 loop: CASSQDRYEQYF. For the CDR3, the DNA is TGTGCCAGCAGCCAAGACAGGTACGAGCAGTACTTC.

The rearrangement links TRBV5-6 to TRBJ2-3, with no clear D. CDR3 length: 13 residues. Between the trimmed V and J ends, which lost 1 base and 1 base, there was a span of 4 bases. Germline CDR1 SGHDT, CDR2 YYEEEE. The CDR3 region has the DNA TGTGCCAGCAGCTTGCTCCGCACAGATACGCAGTATTTT. This encodes CASSLLRTDTQYF. The full variable domain, completed using reference TRBV5-6 and TRBJ2-3, is DAGVTQSPTHLIKTRGQQVTLRCSPKSGHDTVSWYQQALGQGPQFIFQYYEEEERQRGNFPDRFSGHQFPNYSSELNVNALLLGDSALYLCASSLLRTDTQYFGPGTRLTVL.

The rearrangement links TRBV4-3 to TRBJ2-1; a weak D match, TRBD1 (6 bases). CDR3 length: 14 residues. Germline V gene lookup returns CDR1 LGHNA and CDR2 YSLEER. V lost 0 bases and J 5 bases, leaving 8 bases between the germline ends. The CDR3 region has the DNA TGCGCCAGCAGCCAAGATACAGGGAACAATGAGCAGTTCTTC. Its protein is CASSQDTGNNEQFF.